What follows are 22 T cell receptor beta chains derived from one specimen sequenced in a study of T cells after yellow fever vaccination. TCRdb processed the 5' RACE reads anew with MiXCR; each CDR3 protein has one entry. There are 300,000 to 400,000 distinct CDR3 sequences in the sample; 8% to 9.5% occur only once, and around 17% lies in the top ten. The source material was PBMCs, sampled approximately 47 days after the first yellow fever vaccination. These receptors all stem from a man between 18 and 35 years old who received the YFV17D yellow fever vaccine.

In this sample, this clonotype turned up a few times. V gene TRBV2 combines with J gene TRBJ2-1; D might be TRBD2 (6 bases). Looked up from germline, CDR1 is SNHLY and CDR2 is FYNNEI. V dropped 11 bases and J dropped 7 bases, with 15 bases sitting between them. This CDR3 region has 12 residues. The CDR3 protein is CAGKQEGNEQFF. Here the CDR3 DNA reads TGTGCCGGTAAACAGGAGGGGAATGAGCAGTTCTTC.

The genes are TRBV24-1 and TRBJ2-3; D is perhaps TRBD2 (5 bases). The CDR3 covers 15 residues. Looked up from germline, CDR1 is KGHDR and CDR2 is SFDVKD. V was pared by 3 bases and J by 4 bases, with 13 bases between. The CDR3 sequence is CATSDARLASDTQYF. CDR3 nucleotides: TGTGCCACCAGTGATGCTCGTCTAGCTTCAGATACGCAGTATTTT.

The rearrangement links TRBV27 to TRBJ2-1; tentatively, D is TRBD2 (6 bases). Trimming pared 9 bases from V and 2 bases from J, leaving 23 bases between. Germline values: CDR1 MNHEY, CDR2 SMNVEV (reference sequence). The CDR3 consists of 17 residues. The CDR3 DNA follows: TGTGCCAGTTCGCGGCTGGACGCGGGGAGCCCCTACAATGAGCAGTTCTTC. Residues: CASSRLDAGSPYNEQFF.

This clonotype has more than one count but fewer than ten. The chain links TRBV7-2 to TRBJ2-4, with 14 bases lining up with TRBD2. This CDR3 contains 17 residues. Per the germline V gene, CDR1 is SGHTA and CDR2 is FQGNSA. With V trimmed by 4 bases and J by 7 bases, 9 bases remained unmatched. CDR3 sequence reads: CASSSRLAGGLGNIQYF. The CDR3 DNA is TGTGCCAGCAGCTCGAGACTAGCGGGGGGGCTCGGGAACATTCAGTACTTC.

This clonotype has only a few counts. The chain couples TRBV7-2 to TRBJ2-7; possible D gene TRBD2, 5 bases. The germline V and J ends were trimmed by 1 base and 4 bases, with 8 bases remaining between them. The CDR3 length is 13 residues. The germline V gene has CDR1 SGHTA and CDR2 FQGNSA. This chain's CDR3 is CASSLGRRYEQYV. CDR3 DNA: TGTGCCAGCAGCTTAGGGCGGAGGTACGAGCAGTACGTC.

This clonotype was detected a few times. The chain uses TRBV7-2 and TRBJ1-1; no clear D gene. The germline V gene has CDR1 SGHTA and CDR2 FQGNSA. Trimming stripped 0 bases from V and 0 bases from J, with 11 bases between. CDR3 length: 16 residues. The CDR3 coding sequence is TGTGCCAGCAGCTTAGCCCGACACCGGTTGAACACTGAAGCTTTCTTT. Its translation: CASSLARHRLNTEAFF.

J is TRBJ2-1 and V is TRBV6-1; 10 bases are a match to TRBD1. Trimming cost V 6 bases and J 8 bases; bases outside gene matches: 10. Germline V lookup: CDR1 MNHNS, CDR2 SASEGT. CDR3 size: 15 residues. CDR3 nucleotide sequence: TGTGCCAGCAGACGCGGGACAGGGGCGGGCCATGAGCAGTTCTTC. It yields the protein CASRRGTGAGHEQFF.

The chain is built from TRBV12-3 or TRBV12-4 and TRBJ2-5; TRBD2 matches 8 bases. This CDR3 region has 15 residues. The J segment lost 5 bases and the V segment lost 6 bases, leaving 11 bases of the junction unmatched. The CDR3 here is CASSPGTRRGETQYF. CDR3 bases: TGTGCCAGCAGCCCCGGGACTAGGCGGGGCGAGACCCAGTACTTC.

This clonotype came up a few times. The chain recombines TRBV27 with TRBJ2-1; 9 bases are shared with TRBD1. Germline CDR1 reads MNHEY; CDR2 reads SMNVEV (reference sequence). The length of the CDR3 is 16 residues. The trim removed 5 bases at V and 6 bases at J, leaving 11 bases unmatched. The CDR3 DNA follows: TGTGCCAGCAGTCCACGGGGACAGGGAAACACCAATGAGCAGTTCTTC. Its protein product is CASSPRGQGNTNEQFF.

This clonotype was seen more than once but under ten times. The chain joins TRBV6-2 or TRBV6-3 to TRBJ1-5; 8 bases are a match to TRBD1. V gave up 8 bases and J gave up 9 bases; unmatched junction bases: 12. Germline CDR1 and CDR2: MNHEY and SVGEGT. The CDR3 is 14 amino acids. The CDR3 region has the DNA TGTGCCAGCCAGAGCCGGACAGGGATGTGGCCCCAGCATTTT. As protein: CASQSRTGMWPQHF.

This clonotype was picked up a small number of times. The chain combines TRBV12-3 or TRBV12-4 with TRBJ1-2; D is possibly TRBD1 (6 bases). Trimming pared 7 bases from V and 6 bases from J, leaving 15 bases between. This CDR3 is built from 13 residues. The CDR3 DNA reads as TGTGCCAGCAAGAGGGGGGACGGGAATGGCTACACCTTC. Translating it yields CASKRGDGNGYTF.

Only a few counts were recorded for this clonotype. This chain connects TRBV4-2 to TRBJ1-4; D remains ambiguous. The germline V gene has CDR1 LGHNA and CDR2 YNFKEQ. This CDR3 comprises 13 residues. The ends were cut back, 1 base at V and 7 bases at J, with 7 bases in the middle. DNA for the CDR3: TGTGCCAGCAGCCAAGGAAACACTGAAAAACTGTTTTTT. Translated, it gives CASSQGNTEKLFF.

This clonotype was seen more than once but under ten times. J is TRBJ2-4 and V is TRBV7-2, with 8 bases that match TRBD2. This CDR3 has 16 residues. With 4 bases clipped from V and 1 base from J, the junction kept 6 bases outside the gene matches. CDR1 and CDR2 from the germline V gene are SGHTA and FQGNSA. This CDR3 is CASSSGGGRAKNIQYF. CDR3 DNA: TGTGCCAGCAGCTCGGGGGGGGGCCGGGCCAAAAACATTCAGTACTTC. Based on the CDR3 plus reference TRBV7-2 and TRBJ2-4, the full variable domain is GAGVSQSPSNKVTEKGKDVELRCDPISGHTALYWYRQSLGQGLEFLIYFQGNSAPDKSGLPSDRFSAERTGGSVSTLTIQRTQQEDSAVYLCASSSGGGRAKNIQYFGAGTRLSVL.

The chain is built from TRBV2 and TRBJ1-3; D is unclear. CDR3 length: 13 amino acids. Between the trimmed V and J ends, which lost 1 base and 4 bases, there was a span of 5 bases. CDR1 and CDR2 from the germline V gene are SNHLY and FYNNEI. The CDR3 sequence is CASSEGRGNTIYF. The CDR3 DNA reads as TGTGCCAGCAGTGAAGGCAGGGGAAACACCATATATTTT.

In its sample, this clonotype was seen a few times. The chain couples TRBV12-3 or TRBV12-4 to TRBJ2-5; 10 positions agree with TRBD1. V lost 6 bases to trimming and J lost 5 bases; unmatched junction nucleotides: 6. CDR3 length: 14 amino acids. CDR3 sequence reads: CASSQTGGGETQYF. CDR3 in DNA: TGTGCCAGCAGCCAGACAGGGGGCGGGGAGACCCAGTACTTC.

The rearrangement joins TRBV3-1 to TRBJ2-1, with TRBD2 as a possible D gene (5 bases). Germline V gene data show CDR1 as LGHDT and CDR2 as YNNKEL (reference sequence). V lost 2 bases and J lost 0, with 23 bases in between. This CDR3 contains 20 residues. Here the CDR3 DNA reads TGTGCCAGCAGCCAAAGTCGCTCTGTGGCGGGCCGAATCTCCTACAATGAGCAGTTCTTC. Translation gives CASSQSRSVAGRISYNEQFF.

The chain has TRBV6-5 and TRBJ1-2, with 7 bases that match TRBD1. Trimming removed 2 bases from V and 5 bases from J; junction bases left unmatched: 5. The length of the CDR3 is 14 residues. Per germline, CDR1 MNHEY and CDR2 SVGAGI. This CDR3 is CASSYLGQAYGYTF. The CDR3, as DNA: TGTGCCAGCAGTTACCTTGGACAGGCTTATGGCTACACCTTC.

This clonotype came up many times. The chain joins TRBV4-1 to TRBJ2-7, with a tentative D call TRBD1 (6 bases). The CDR3 spans 15 residues. Germline values: CDR1 MGHRA, CDR2 YSYEKL. The ends were cut back, 0 bases at V and 2 bases at J, with 11 bases in the middle. CDR3 nucleotide sequence: TGCGCCAGCAGCCAAGAGGGCACAGGGACCTACGAGCAGTACTTC. Translated, it gives CASSQEGTGTYEQYF.

The chain combines TRBV2 with TRBJ2-2, with D unclear. The V gene's germline CDR1 is SNHLY and CDR2 FYNNEI. The CDR3 sequence is 11 residues long. The V end lost 6 bases, the J end lost 4 bases, and 3 bases lay between the germline ends. In nucleotides, the CDR3 is TGTGCCAGCAGCGGCACCGGGGAGCTGTTTTTT. Its protein is CASSGTGELFF. The full variable domain, in which reference TRBV2 and TRBJ2-2 provide the parts outside the CDR3, is EPEVTQTPSHQVTQMGQEVILRCVPISNHLYFYWYRQILGQKVEFLVSFYNNEISEKSEIFDDQFSVERPDGSNFTLKIRSTKLEDSAMYFCASSGTGELFFGEGSRLTVL.

CDR3 sequence (DNA): TGCGCCAGCAGCTCGCGGCCGGCAGGGGGTTCTGATGGCTACACCTTC. Protein: CASSSRPAGGSDGYTF. The chain couples TRBV5-1 to TRBJ1-2, with 7 bases identical to TRBD1. The V gene end was trimmed by 3 bases and the J gene end by 6 bases; junction bases not matched to a gene: 14. This CDR3 has 16 amino acids. CDR1 is SGHRS, CDR2 YFSETQ, per germline.

Here the CDR3 DNA reads TGCGCCAGCAGCCCGGGCGTTATTGCGGGGGTGTCCTACAATGAGCAGTTCTTC. Amino acids: CASSPGVIAGVSYNEQFF. The rearrangement joins TRBV5-1 to TRBJ2-1, with TRBD2 matching over 7 bases. CDR1 and CDR2 (germline): SGHRS, YFSETQ. This CDR3 has 18 amino acids. With V trimmed by 4 bases and J by 1 base, 14 bases remained unmatched.

This clonotype has a handful of counts. The chain has TRBV6-6 and TRBJ2-3; no clear D gene. V shed 2 bases and J shed 6 bases, with 6 bases lying between them. CDR1 and CDR2 (germline): MNHNY, SVGAGI (reference sequence). The CDR3 sequence is 12 residues long. CDR3 loop: CASSYEADTQYF. The CDR3 DNA reads as TGTGCCAGCAGTTACGAGGCGGATACGCAGTATTTT.